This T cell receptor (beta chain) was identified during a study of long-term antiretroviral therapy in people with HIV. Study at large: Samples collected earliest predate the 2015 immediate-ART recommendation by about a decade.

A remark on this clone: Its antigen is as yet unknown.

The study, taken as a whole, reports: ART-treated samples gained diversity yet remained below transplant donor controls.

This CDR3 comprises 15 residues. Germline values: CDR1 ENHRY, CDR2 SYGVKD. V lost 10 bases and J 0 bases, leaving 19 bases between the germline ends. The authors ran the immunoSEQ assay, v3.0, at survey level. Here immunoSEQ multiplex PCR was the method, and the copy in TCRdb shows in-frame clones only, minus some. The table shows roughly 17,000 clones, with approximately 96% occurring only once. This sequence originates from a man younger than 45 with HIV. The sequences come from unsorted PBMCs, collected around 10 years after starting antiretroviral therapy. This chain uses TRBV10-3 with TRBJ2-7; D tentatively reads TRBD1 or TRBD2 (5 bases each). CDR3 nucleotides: TGTGCCACCGCTCCCGGGACGAAGTTCTCCTACGAGCAGTACTTC. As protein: CATAPGTKFSYEQYF.